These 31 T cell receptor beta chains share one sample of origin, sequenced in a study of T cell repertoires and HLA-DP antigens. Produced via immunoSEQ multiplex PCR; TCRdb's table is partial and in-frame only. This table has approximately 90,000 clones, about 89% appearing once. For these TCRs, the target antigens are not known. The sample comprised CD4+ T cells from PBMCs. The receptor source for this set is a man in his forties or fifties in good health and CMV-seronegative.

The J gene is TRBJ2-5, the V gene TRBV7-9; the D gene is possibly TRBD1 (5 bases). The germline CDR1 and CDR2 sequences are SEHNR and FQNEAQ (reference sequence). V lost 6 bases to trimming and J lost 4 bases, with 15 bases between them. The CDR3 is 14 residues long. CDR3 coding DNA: TGTGCCAGCAGTCTCTCAGGGTTAGCAGAGACCCAGTACTTC. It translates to CASSLSGLAETQYF. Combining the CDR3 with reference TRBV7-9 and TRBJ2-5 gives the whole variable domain DTGVSQNPRHKITKRGQNVTFRCDPISEHNRLYWYRQTLGQGPEFLTYFQNEAQLEKSRLLSDRFSAERPKGSFSTLEIQRTEQGDSAMYLCASSLSGLAETQYFGPGTRLLVL.

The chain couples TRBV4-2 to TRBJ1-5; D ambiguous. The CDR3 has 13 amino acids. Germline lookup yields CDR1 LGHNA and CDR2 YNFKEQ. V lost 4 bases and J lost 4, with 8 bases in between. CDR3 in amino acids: CASSLTANQPQHF. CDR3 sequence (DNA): TGTGCCAGCAGCCTCACAGCGAATCAGCCCCAGCATTTT.

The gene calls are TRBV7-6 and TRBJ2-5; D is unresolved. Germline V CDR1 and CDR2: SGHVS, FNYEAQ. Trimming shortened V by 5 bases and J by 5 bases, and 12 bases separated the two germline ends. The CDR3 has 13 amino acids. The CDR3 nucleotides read TGTGCCAGCAGCCGCCCATCGTGGGAGACCCAGTACTTC. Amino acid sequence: CASSRPSWETQYF.

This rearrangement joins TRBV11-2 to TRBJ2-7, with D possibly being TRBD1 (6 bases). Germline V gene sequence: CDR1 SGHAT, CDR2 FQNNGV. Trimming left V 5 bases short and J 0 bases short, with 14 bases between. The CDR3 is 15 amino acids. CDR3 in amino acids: CASSSGQLRSYEQYF. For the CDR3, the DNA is TGTGCCAGCAGCAGCGGACAGCTCCGCTCCTACGAGCAGTACTTC.

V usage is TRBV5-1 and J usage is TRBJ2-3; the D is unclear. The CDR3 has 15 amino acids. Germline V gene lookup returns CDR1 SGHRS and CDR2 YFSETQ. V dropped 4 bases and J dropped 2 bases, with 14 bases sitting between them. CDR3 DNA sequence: TGCGCCAGCAGCCCACCCCTCCAGAACACAGATACGCAGTATTTT. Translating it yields CASSPPLQNTDTQYF.

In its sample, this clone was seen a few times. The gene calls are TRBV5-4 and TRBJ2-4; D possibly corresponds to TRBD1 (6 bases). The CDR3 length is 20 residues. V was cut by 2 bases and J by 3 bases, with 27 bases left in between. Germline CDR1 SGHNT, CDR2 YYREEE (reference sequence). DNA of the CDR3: TGTGCCAGCAGCTTAGATGCCCCGGGACATAGGTGGAGAGTCAAAAACATTCAGTACTTC. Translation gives CASSLDAPGHRWRVKNIQYF.

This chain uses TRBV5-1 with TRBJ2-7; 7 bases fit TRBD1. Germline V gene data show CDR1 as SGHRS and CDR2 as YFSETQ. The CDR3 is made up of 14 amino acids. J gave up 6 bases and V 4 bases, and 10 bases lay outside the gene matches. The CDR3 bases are TGCGCCAGCAGCGCCCGACAGGGATTAGGCGAGCAGTACTTC. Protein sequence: CASSARQGLGEQYF. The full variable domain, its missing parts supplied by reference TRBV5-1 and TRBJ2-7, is KAGVTQTPRYLIKTRGQQVTLSCSPISGHRSVSWYQQTPGQGLQFLFEYFSETQRNKGNFPGRFSGRQFSNSRSEMNVSTLELGDSALYLCASSARQGLGEQYFGPGTRLTVT.

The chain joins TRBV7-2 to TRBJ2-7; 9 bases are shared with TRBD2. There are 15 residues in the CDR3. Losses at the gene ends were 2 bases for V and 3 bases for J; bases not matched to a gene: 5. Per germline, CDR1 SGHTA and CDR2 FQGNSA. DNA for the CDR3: TGTGCCAGCAGCTTAACGGTAGCGGGAGTCTACGAGCAGTACTTC. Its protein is CASSLTVAGVYEQYF. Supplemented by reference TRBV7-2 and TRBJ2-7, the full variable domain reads GAGVSQSPSNKVTEKGKDVELRCDPISGHTALYWYRQSLGQGLEFLIYFQGNSAPDKSGLPSDRFSAERTGGSVSTLTIQRTQQEDSAVYLCASSLTVAGVYEQYFGPGTRLTVT.

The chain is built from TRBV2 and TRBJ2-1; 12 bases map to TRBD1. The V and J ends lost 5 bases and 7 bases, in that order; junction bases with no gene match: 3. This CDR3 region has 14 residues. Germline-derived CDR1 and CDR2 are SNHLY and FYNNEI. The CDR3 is CASSRDRGLNEQFF. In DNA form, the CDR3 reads TGTGCCAGCAGTCGGGACAGGGGGCTGAATGAGCAGTTCTTC. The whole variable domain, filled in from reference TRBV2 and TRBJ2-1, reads EPEVTQTPSHQVTQMGQEVILRCVPISNHLYFYWYRQILGQKVEFLVSFYNNEISEKSEIFDDQFSVERPDGSNFTLKIRSTKLEDSAMYFCASSRDRGLNEQFFGPGTRLTVL.

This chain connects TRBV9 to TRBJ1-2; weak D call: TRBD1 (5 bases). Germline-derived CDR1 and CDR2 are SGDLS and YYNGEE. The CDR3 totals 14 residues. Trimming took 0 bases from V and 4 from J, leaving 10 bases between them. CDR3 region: CASSVVGGVYGYTF. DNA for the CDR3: TGTGCCAGCAGCGTAGTTGGAGGGGTCTATGGCTACACCTTC.

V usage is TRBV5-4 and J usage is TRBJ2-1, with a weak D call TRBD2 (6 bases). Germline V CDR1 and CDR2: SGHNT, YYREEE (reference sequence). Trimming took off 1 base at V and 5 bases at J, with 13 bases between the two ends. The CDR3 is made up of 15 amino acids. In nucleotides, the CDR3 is TGTGCCAGCAGCTTGTATGCGGGGAGCAACAATGAGCAGTTCTTC. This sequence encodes CASSLYAGSNNEQFF.

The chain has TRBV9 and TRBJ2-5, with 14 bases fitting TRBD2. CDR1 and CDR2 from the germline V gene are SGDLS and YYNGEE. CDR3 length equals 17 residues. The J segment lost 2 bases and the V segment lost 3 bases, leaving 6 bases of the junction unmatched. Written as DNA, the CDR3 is TGTGCCAGCAGCGCGGGGACTAGCGGGAGAGGGCAAGAGACCCAGTACTTC. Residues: CASSAGTSGRGQETQYF.

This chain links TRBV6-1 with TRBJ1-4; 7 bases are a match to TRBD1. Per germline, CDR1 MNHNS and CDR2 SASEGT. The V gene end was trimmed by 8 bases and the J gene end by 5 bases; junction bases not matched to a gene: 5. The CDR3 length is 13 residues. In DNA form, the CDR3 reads TGTGCCAGCCTACAGGGGAGGAATGAAAAACTGTTTTTT. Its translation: CASLQGRNEKLFF.

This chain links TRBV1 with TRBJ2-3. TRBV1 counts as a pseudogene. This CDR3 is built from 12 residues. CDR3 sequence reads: CTSSQPPDTQYF. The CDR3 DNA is TGCACCAGCAGCCAACCCCCAGATACGCAGTATTTT.

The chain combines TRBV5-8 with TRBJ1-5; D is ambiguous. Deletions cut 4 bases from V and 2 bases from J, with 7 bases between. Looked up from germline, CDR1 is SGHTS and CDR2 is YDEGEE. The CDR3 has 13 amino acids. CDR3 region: CASSRSGNQPQHF. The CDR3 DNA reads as TGTGCCAGCAGCCGCTCGGGCAATCAGCCCCAGCATTTT.

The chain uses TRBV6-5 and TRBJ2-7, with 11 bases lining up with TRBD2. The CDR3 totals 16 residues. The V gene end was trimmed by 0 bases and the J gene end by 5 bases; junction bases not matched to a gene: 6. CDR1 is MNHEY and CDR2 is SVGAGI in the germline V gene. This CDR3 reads CASSYSIAGGPHEQYF. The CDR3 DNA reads TGTGCCAGCAGTTACTCGATAGCGGGAGGGCCCCACGAGCAGTACTTC.

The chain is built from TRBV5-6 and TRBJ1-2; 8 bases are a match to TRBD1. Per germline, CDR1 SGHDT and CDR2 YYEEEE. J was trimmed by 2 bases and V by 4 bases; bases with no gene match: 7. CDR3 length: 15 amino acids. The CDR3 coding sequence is TGTGCCAGCAGCCCTCGGACAGGGCTCAACTATGGCTACACCTTC. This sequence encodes CASSPRTGLNYGYTF.

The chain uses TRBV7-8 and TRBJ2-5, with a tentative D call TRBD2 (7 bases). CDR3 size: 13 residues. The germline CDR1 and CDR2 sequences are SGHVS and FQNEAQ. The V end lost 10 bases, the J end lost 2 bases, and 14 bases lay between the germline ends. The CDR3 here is CAKSGGGQETQYF. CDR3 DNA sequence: TGTGCCAAATCGGGGGGCGGTCAAGAGACCCAGTACTTC.

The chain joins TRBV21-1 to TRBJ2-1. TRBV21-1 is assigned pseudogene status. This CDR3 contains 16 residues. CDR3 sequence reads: CASSKSPPGARNEQFF. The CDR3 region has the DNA TGTGCCAGCAGCAAAAGCCCGCCGGGGGCGAGGAATGAGCAGTTCTTC.

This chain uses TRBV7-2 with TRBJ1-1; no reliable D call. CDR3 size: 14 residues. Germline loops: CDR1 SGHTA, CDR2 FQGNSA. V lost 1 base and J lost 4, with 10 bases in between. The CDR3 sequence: CASSLVGVRTEAFF. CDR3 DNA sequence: TGTGCCAGCAGCTTAGTTGGGGTTCGCACTGAAGCTTTCTTT.

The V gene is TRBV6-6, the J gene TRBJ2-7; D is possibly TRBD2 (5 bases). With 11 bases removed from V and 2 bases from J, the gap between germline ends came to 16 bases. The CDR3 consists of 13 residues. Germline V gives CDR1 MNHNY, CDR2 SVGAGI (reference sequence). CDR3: CAVMRAATYEQYF. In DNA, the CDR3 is TGTGCCGTCATGCGGGCGGCGACCTACGAGCAGTACTTC.

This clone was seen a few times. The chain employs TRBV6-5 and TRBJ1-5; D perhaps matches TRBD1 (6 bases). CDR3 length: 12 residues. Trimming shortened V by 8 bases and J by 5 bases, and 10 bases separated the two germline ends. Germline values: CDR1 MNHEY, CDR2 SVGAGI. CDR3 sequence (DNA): TGTGCCAGCTCAGGGGACCATCAGCCCCAGCATTTT. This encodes CASSGDHQPQHF.

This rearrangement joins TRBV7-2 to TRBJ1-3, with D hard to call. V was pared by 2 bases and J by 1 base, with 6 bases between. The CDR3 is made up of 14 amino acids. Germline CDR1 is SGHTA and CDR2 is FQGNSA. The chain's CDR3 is CASSLYGSGNTIYF. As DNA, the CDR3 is TGTGCCAGCAGCTTATATGGTTCTGGAAACACCATATATTTT. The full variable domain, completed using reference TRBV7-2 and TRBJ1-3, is GAGVSQSPSNKVTEKGKDVELRCDPISGHTALYWYRQSLGQGLEFLIYFQGNSAPDKSGLPSDRFSAERTGGSVSTLTIQRTQQEDSAVYLCASSLYGSGNTIYFGEGSWLTVV.

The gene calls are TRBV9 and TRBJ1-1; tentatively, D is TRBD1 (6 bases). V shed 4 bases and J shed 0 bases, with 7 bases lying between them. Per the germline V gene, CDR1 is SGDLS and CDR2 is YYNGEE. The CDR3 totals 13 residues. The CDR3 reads CASSTGMNTEAFF. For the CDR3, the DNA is TGTGCCAGCAGCACAGGGATGAACACTGAAGCTTTCTTT.

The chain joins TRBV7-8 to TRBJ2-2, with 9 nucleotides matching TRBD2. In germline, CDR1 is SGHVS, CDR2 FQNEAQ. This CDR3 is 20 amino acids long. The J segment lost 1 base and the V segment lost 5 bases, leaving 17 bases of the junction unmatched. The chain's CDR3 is CASSPSITNLAGRNTGELFF. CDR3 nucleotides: TGTGCCAGCAGCCCCTCCATAACCAACCTAGCGGGAAGGAACACCGGGGAGCTGTTTTTT.

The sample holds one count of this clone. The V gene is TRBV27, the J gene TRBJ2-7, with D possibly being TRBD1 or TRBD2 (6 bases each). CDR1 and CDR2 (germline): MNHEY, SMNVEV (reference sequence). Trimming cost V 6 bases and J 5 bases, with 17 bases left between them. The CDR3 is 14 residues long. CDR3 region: CASSSLGGTNEQYF. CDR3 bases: TGTGCCAGCAGCTCACTAGGGGGGACGAACGAGCAGTACTTC.

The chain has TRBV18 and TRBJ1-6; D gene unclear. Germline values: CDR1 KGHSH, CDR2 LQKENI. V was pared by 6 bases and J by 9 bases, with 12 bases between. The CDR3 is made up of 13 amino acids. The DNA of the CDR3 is TGTGCCAGCTCGGGTGGAGGGAGTTCACCCCTCCACTTT. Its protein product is CASSGGGSSPLHF.

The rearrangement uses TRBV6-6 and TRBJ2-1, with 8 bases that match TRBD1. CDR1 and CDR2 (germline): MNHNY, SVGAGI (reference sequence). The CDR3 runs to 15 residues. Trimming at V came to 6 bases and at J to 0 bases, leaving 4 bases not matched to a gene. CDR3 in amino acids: CASSPGGRSYNEQFF. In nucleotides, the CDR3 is TGTGCCAGCAGCCCAGGGGGCCGCTCCTACAATGAGCAGTTCTTC.

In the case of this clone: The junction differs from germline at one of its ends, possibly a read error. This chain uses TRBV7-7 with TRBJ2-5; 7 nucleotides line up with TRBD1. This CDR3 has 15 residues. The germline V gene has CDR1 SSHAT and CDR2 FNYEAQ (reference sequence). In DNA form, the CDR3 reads TGTGCTAGCAGTCTACTACAGGGGACGGCCGAGACCCAGTACTTC. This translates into CASSLLQGTAETQYF.

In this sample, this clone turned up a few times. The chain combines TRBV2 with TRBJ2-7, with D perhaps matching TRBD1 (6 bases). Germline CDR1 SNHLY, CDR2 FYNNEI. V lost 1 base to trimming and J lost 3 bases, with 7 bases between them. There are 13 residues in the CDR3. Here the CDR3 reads CASSEETGYEQYF. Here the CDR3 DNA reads TGTGCCAGCAGTGAAGAGACAGGCTACGAGCAGTACTTC.

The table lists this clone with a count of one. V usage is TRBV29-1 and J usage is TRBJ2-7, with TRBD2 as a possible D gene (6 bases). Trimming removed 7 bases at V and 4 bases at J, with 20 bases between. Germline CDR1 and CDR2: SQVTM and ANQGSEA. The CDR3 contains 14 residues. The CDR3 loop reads CSGRDSLHPYEQYF. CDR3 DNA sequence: TGCAGCGGTAGGGACTCATTGCACCCTTACGAGCAGTACTTC.